The clone carrying this T cell receptor (beta chain) was observed many times. Germline CDR1 LGHNA, CDR2 YNFKEQ. This CDR3 has 15 residues. The trim removed 0 bases at V and 2 bases at J, leaving 3 bases unmatched. These data come from a study of T-cell reconstitution after alpha-beta-depleted transplantation in children. Using unique molecular identifiers, the investigators prepared the TCRbeta library. TCRdb recomputed calls from the PCR reads with MiXCR, one row per CDR3 protein. The table shows some 200,000 distinct CDR3 sequences, with just over 14% occurring only once. This receptor was identified in a human donor who donated a stem cell graft to a child with acute lymphoblastic leukemia. V is TRBV4-2 and J is TRBJ2-5; 7 bases are a match to TRBD1. Source: PBMCs from the stem cell graft donor, taken from the stem cell graft. CDR3 in DNA: TGTGCCAGCAGCCAAGACTGGGACAGTCAAGAGACCCAGTACTTC. Translating gives CASSQDWDSQETQYF.